These T cell receptor beta chains were read from a single sample in a study of cytomegalovirus exposure and HLA in healthy donors. Here immunoSEQ multiplex PCR was the method, and the copy in TCRdb shows in-frame clones only, minus some. The repertoire consists of under 200,000 clones, with about 77% occurring once and the leading ten covering over 2%. Input material: PBMCs. These receptors originate from a man aged 55-75 years in good health and CMV-seronegative. Both conserved end residues are part of each CDR3. Fields, in order: clone size, J gene, V gene, D gene, CDR3 protein, CDR3 DNA. The D gene is left open where the match is weak. Size values are once, few and many counts, or a class for expanded clones, and some rows have none.

abundance: -; j_gene: TRBJ2-6; v_gene: TRBV30; d_gene: TRBD1; CDR3aa: CARDRGFSGANVLTF; CDR3nt: TGTGCCCGGGACAGGGGGTTCTCTGGGGCCAACGTCCTGACTTTC
abundance: -; j_gene: TRBJ2-1; v_gene: TRBV4-1; d_gene: TRBD2; CDR3aa: CASSQGILSGGGYNEQFF; CDR3nt: TGCGCCAGCAGCCAAGGCATACTATCGGGGGGGGGATACAATGAGCAGTTCTTC
abundance: -; j_gene: TRBJ1-4; v_gene: TRBV11-2; d_gene: -; CDR3aa: CASSLGEGRGWSQLFF; CDR3nt: TGTGCCAGCAGCCTAGGAGAGGGGCGGGGGTGGAGTCAACTGTTTTTT
abundance: -; j_gene: TRBJ2-1; v_gene: TRBV5-4; d_gene: -; CDR3aa: CASSPGHRSYNEQFF; CDR3nt: TGTGCCAGCAGTCCCGGACACCGCTCCTACAATGAGCAGTTCTTC
abundance: -; j_gene: TRBJ1-5; v_gene: TRBV2; d_gene: TRBD1; CDR3aa: CASSELGQGNQPQHF; CDR3nt: TGTGCCAGCAGTGAACTGGGACAGGGCAATCAGCCCCAGCATTTT
abundance: -; j_gene: TRBJ2-3; v_gene: TRBV11-3; d_gene: TRBD2; CDR3aa: CASSSGAGLGAPTDTQYF; CDR3nt: TGTGCCAGCAGCTCCGGGGCCGGACTAGGGGCCCCCACAGATACGCAGTATTTT
abundance: few; j_gene: TRBJ1-1; v_gene: TRBV6-1; d_gene: -; CDR3aa: CASSARPGRTEAFF; CDR3nt: TGTGCCAGCAGTGCTCGGCCGGGTAGGACTGAAGCTTTCTTT
abundance: -; j_gene: TRBJ2-7; v_gene: TRBV19; d_gene: -; CDR3aa: CASGNTYEQYF; CDR3nt: TGTGCCTCCGGGAATACCTACGAGCAGTACTTC
abundance: -; j_gene: TRBJ2-5; v_gene: TRBV27; d_gene: TRBD2; CDR3aa: CAHGTSGTAGETQYF; CDR3nt: TGTGCCCATGGGACTAGCGGGACTGCCGGAGAGACCCAGTACTTC
abundance: -; j_gene: TRBJ1-5; v_gene: TRBV5-7; d_gene: -; CDR3aa: CASSLRSGLSQPQHF; CDR3nt: TGTGCCAGCAGCTTGAGGAGTGGTCTCAGTCAGCCCCAGCATTTT
abundance: once; j_gene: TRBJ1-5; v_gene: TRBV7-8; d_gene: TRBD1; CDR3aa: CASRNSGTGGWQPQHF; CDR3nt: TGTGCCAGCAGGAACTCCGGGACAGGGGGCTGGCAGCCCCAGCATTTT
abundance: -; j_gene: TRBJ2-1; v_gene: TRBV29-1; d_gene: -; CDR3aa: CSVGGGNPYNEQFF; CDR3nt: TGCAGCGTTGGGGGAGGTAACCCCTACAATGAGCAGTTCTTC
abundance: -; j_gene: TRBJ1-1; v_gene: TRBV27; d_gene: -; CDR3aa: CASSLSREQGGTEAFF; CDR3nt: TGTGCCAGCAGTTTATCGCGTGAACAGGGAGGGACTGAAGCTTTCTTT
abundance: -; j_gene: TRBJ1-3; v_gene: TRBV7-2; d_gene: -; CDR3aa: CASSLEGLAGNTIYF; CDR3nt: TGTGCCAGCAGCTTAGAAGGGCTAGCGGGAAACACCATATATTTT
abundance: -; j_gene: TRBJ2-7; v_gene: TRBV9; d_gene: TRBD1; CDR3aa: CASSGTGLTYEQYF; CDR3nt: TGTGCCAGCAGCGGGACAGGGCTGACCTACGAGCAGTACTTC